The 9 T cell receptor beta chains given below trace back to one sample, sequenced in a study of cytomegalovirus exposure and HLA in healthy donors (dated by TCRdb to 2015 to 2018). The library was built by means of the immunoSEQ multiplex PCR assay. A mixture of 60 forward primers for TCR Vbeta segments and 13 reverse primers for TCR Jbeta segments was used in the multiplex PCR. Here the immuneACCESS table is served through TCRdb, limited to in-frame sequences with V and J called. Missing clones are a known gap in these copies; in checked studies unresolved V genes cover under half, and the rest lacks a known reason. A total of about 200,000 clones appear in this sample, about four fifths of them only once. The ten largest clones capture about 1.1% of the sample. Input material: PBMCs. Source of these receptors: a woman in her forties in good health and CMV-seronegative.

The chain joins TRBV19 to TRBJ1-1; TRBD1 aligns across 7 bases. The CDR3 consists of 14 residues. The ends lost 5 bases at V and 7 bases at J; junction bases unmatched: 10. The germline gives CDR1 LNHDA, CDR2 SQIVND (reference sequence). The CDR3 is CASSETGTLLEAFF. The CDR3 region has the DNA TGTGCCAGTAGTGAGACAGGGACCTTACTTGAAGCTTTCTTT.

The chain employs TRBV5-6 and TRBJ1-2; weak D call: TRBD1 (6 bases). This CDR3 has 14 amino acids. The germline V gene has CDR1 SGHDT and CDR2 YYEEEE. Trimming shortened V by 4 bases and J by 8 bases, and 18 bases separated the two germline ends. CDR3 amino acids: CASSTRGQFWGYTF. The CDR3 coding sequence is TGTGCCAGCAGCACCCGAGGACAGTTTTGGGGCTACACCTTC.

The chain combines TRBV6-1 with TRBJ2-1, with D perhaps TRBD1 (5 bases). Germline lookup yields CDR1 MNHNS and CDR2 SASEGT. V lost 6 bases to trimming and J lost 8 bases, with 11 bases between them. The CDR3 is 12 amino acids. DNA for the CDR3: TGTGCCAGCAGCCCAACAGGCGATGAGCAGTTCTTC. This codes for CASSPTGDEQFF.

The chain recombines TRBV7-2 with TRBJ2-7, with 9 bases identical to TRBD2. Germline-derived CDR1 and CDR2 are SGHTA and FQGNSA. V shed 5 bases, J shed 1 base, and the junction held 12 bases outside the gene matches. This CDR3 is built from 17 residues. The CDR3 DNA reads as TGTGCCAGCAGCCCGAGGGGTAGCGGGAGTTGGTCCTACGAGCAGTACTTC. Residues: CASSPRGSGSWSYEQYF.

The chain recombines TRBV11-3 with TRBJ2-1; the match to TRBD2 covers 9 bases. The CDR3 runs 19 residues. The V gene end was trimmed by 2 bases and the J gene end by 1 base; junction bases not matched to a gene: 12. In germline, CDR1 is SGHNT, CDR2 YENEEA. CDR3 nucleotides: TGTGCCAGCAGCTTAAGAGCGGGAGGTCCCCTCGGGTCCTACAATGAGCAGTTCTTC. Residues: CASSLRAGGPLGSYNEQFF.

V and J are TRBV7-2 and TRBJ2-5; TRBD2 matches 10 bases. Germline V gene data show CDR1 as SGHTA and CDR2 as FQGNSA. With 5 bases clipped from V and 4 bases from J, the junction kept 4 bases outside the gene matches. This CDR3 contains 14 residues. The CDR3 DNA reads TGTGCCAGCAGCATCACTAGCGGGATAGAGACCCAGTACTTC. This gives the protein CASSITSGIETQYF.

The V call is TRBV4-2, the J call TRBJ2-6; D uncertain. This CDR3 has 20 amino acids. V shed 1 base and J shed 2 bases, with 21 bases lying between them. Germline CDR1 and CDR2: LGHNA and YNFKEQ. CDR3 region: CASSQVSLALVRPGANVLTF. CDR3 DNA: TGTGCCAGCAGCCAAGTCTCCCTGGCCCTAGTTAGACCTGGGGCCAACGTCCTGACTTTC.

The DNA for the CDR3 is TGTGCCAGCAGCTTAGGCCGGCAGGGTGGTTCACCCCTCCACTTT. Residues: CASSLGRQGGSPLHF. The V call is TRBV7-6, the J call TRBJ1-6; D perhaps matches TRBD1 (5 bases). The CDR3 is 15 amino acids. Trimming removed 1 base at V and 9 bases at J, with 13 bases between. In germline, CDR1 is SGHVS, CDR2 FNYEAQ.

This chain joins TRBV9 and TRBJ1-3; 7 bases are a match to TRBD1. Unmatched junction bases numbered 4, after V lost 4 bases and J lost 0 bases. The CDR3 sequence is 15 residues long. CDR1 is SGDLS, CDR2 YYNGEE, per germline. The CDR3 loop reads CASSPRTGSGNTIYF. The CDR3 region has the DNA TGTGCCAGCAGCCCCCGGACAGGCTCTGGAAACACCATATATTTT.